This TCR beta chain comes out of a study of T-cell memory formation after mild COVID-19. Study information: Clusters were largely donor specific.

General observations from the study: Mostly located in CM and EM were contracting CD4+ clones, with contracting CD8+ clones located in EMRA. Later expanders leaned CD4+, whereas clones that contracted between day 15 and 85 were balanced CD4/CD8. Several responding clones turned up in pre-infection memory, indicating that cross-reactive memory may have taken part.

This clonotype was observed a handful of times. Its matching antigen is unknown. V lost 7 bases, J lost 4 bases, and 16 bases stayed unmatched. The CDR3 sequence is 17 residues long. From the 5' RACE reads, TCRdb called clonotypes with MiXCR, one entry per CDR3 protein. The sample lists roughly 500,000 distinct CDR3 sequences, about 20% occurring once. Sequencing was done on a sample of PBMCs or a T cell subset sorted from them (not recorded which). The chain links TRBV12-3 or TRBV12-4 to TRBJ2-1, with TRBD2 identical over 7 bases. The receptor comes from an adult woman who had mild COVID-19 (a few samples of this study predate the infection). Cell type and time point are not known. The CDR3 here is CASIPALGGSGYNEQFF. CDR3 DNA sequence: TGTGCCAGCATTCCCGCGCTGGGCGGGAGTGGATACAATGAGCAGTTCTTC.